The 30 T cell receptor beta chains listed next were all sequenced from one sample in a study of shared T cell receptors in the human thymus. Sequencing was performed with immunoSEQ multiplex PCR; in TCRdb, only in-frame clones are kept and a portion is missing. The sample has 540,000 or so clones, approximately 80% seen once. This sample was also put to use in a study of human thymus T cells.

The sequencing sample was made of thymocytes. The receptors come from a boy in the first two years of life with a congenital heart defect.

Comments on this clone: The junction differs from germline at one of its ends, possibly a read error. CDR3 bases: TGCAGACGTACTAGCTACGAGCAGCACTTC. Translation gives CRRTSYEQHF. The gene calls are TRBV20-1 and TRBJ2-7, with a weak D call TRBD2 (6 bases). This CDR3 has 10 amino acids. CDR1 is DFQATT, CDR2 SNEGSKA, per germline (reference sequence).

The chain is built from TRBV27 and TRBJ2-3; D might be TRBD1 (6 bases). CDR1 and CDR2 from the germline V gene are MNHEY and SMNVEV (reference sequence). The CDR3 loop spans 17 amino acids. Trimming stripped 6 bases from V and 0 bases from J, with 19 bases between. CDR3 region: CASRVLFRDTSTDTQYF. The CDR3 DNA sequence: TGTGCCAGCAGAGTCCTTTTCAGGGACACTAGCACAGATACGCAGTATTTT.

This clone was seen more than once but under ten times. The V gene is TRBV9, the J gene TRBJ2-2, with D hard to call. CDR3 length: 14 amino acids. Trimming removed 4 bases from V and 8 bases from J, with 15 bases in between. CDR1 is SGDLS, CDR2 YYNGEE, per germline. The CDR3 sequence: CASSPIRYAGELFF. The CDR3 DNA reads TGTGCCAGCAGCCCCATCCGCTATGCTGGGGAGCTGTTTTTT.

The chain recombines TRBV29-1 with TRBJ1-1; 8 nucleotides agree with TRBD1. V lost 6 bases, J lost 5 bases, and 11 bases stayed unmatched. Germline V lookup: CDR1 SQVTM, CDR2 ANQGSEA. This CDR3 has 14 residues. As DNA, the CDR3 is TGCAGCGTGACAATGACAGGGGACGATACTGAAGCTTTCTTT. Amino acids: CSVTMTGDDTEAFF.

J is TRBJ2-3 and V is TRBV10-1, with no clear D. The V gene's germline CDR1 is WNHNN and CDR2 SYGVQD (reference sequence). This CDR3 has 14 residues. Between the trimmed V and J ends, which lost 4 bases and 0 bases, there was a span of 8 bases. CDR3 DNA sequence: TGCGCCAGCAGTGGTCTGGAGAGCACAGATACGCAGTATTTT. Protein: CASSGLESTDTQYF.

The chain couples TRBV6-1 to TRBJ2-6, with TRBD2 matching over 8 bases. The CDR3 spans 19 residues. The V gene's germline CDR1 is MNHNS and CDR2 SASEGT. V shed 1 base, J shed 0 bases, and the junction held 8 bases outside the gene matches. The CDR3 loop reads CASSEVWREVPSGANVLTF. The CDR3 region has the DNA TGTGCCAGCAGTGAAGTCTGGCGGGAGGTGCCCTCTGGGGCCAACGTCCTGACTTTC.

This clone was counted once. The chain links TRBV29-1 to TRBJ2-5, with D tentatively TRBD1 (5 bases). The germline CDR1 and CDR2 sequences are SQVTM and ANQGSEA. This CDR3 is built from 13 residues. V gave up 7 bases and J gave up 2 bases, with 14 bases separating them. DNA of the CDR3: TGCAGCGCTAACGACAGACGGCAAGAGACCCAGTACTTC. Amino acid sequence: CSANDRRQETQYF.

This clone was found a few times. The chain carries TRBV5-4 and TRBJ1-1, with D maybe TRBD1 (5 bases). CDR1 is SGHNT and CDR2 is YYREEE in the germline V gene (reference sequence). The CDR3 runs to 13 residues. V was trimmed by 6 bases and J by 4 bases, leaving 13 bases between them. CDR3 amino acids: CASTFNGGTEAFF. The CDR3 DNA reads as TGTGCCAGCACCTTTAACGGGGGCACTGAAGCTTTCTTT.

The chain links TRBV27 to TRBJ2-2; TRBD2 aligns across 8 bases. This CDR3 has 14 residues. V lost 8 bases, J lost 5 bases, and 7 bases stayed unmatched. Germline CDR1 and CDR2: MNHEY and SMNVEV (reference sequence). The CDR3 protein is CASQRGPWTGELFF. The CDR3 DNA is TGTGCCAGCCAGCGGGGGCCGTGGACCGGGGAGCTGTTTTTT.

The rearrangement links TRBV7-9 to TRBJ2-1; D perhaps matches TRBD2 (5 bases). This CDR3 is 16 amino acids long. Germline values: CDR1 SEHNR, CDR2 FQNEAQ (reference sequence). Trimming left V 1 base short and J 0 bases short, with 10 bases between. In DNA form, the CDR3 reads TGTGCCAGCAGCTTAGACCCGGGAATCTCCTACAATGAGCAGTTCTTC. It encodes CASSLDPGISYNEQFF.

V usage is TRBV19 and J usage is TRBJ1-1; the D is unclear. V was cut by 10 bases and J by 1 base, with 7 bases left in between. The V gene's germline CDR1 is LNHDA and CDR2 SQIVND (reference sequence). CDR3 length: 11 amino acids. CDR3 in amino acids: CATLWNTEAFF. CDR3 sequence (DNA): TGTGCCACGTTATGGAACACTGAAGCTTTCTTT.

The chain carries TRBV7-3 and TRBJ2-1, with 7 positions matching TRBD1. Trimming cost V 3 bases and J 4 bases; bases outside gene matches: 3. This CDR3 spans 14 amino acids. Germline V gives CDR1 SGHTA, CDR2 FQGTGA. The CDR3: CASSFRDRYNEQFF. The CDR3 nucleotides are TGTGCCAGCAGCTTCCGGGACAGATACAATGAGCAGTTCTTC.

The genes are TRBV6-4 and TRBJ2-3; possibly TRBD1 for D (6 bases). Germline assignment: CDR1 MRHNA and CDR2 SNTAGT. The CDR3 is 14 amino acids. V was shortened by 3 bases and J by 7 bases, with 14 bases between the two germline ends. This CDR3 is CASSERRQANTQYF. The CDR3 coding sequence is TGTGCCAGCAGTGAACGTAGACAGGCAAATACGCAGTATTTT.

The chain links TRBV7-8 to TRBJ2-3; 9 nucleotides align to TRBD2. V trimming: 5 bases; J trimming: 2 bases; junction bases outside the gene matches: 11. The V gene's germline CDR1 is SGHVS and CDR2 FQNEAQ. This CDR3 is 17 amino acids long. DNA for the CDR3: TGTGCCAGCAGCCTTGGTAGCGGGAGCCACAACACAGATACGCAGTATTTT. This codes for CASSLGSGSHNTDTQYF.

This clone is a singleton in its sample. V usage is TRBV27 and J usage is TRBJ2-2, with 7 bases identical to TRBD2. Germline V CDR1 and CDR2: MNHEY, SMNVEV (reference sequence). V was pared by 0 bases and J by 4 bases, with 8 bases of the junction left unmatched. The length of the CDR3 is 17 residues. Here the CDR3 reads CASSLSVPGGATGELFF. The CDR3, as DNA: TGTGCCAGCAGTTTATCAGTACCGGGAGGAGCCACCGGGGAGCTGTTTTTT.

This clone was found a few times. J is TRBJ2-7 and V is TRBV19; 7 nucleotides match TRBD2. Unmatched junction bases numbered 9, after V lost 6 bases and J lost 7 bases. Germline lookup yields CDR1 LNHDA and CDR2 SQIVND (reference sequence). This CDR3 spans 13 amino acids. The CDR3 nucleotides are TGTGCCAGTAGGGGAAGGCTAGCGGAGGAGCAGTACTTC. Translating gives CASRGRLAEEQYF.

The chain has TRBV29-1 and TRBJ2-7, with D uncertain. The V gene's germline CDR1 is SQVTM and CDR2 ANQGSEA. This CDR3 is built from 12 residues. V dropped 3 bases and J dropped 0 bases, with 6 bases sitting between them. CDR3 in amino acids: CSVEAVSYEQYF. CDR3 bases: TGCAGCGTTGAGGCCGTCTCCTACGAGCAGTACTTC.

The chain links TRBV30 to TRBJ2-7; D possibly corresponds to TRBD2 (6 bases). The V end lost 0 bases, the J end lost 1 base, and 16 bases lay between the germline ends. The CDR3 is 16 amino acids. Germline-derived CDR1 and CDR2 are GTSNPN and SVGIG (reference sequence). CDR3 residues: CAWSVPQQRVSYEQYF. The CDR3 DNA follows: TGTGCCTGGAGTGTACCCCAACAGCGGGTTTCCTACGAGCAGTACTTC. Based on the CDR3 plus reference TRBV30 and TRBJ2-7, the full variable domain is SQTIHQWPATLVQPVGSPLSLECTVEGTSNPNLYWYRQAAGRGLQLLFYSVGIGQISSEVPQNLSASRPQDRQFILSSKKLLLSDSGFYLCAWSVPQQRVSYEQYFGPGTRLTVT.

The CDR3 reads CASREPTDKSTYEQYF. The CDR3 DNA is TGCGCCAGCAGGGAACCTACAGACAAATCAACCTACGAGCAGTACTTC. V usage is TRBV10-2 and J usage is TRBJ2-7; D remains ambiguous. CDR3 size: 16 residues. Germline CDR1 reads WSHSY; CDR2 reads SAAADI. Trimming removed 6 bases at V and 2 bases at J, with 20 bases between.

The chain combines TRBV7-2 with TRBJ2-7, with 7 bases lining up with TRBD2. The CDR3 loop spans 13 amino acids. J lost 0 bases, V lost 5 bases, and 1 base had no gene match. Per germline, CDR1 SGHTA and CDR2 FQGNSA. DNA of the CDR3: TGTGCCAGCAGCGCTAGCGGCTCCTACGAGCAGTACTTC. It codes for CASSASGSYEQYF.

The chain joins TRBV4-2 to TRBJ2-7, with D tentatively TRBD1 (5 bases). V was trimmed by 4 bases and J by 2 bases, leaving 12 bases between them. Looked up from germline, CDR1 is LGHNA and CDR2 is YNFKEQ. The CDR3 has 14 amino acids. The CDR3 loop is CASSPRWGPYEQYF. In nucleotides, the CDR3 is TGTGCCAGCAGCCCTCGGTGGGGCCCCTACGAGCAGTACTTC.

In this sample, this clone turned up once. CDR3 residues: CASSLAPGKPYNEQFF. CDR3 coding DNA: TGTGCCAGCAGCTTGGCTCCAGGGAAGCCCTACAATGAGCAGTTCTTC. V usage is TRBV5-6 and J usage is TRBJ2-1; the D gene is possibly TRBD1 (5 bases). The CDR3 has 16 residues. V lost 0 bases and J 2 bases, leaving 12 bases between the germline ends. Per germline, CDR1 SGHDT and CDR2 YYEEEE.

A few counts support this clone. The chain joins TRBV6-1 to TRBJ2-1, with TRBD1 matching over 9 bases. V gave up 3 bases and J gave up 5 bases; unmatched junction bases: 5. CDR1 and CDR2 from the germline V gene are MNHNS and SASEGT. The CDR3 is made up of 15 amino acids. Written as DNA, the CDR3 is TGTGCCAGCAGTGATGGGACAGGGCTGGACAATGAGCAGTTCTTC. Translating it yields CASSDGTGLDNEQFF.

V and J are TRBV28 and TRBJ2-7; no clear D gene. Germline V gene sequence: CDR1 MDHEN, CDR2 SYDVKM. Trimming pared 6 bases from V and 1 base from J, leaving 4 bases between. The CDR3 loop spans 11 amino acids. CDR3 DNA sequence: TGTGCCAGCAGCTTTTCCTACGAGCAGTACTTC. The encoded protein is CASSFSYEQYF.

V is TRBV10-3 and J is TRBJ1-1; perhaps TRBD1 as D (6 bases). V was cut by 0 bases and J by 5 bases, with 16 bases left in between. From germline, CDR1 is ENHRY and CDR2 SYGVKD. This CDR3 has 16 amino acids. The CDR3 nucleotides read TGTGCCATCAGTGAGTCGTCCGGGGGGCGATGGACTGAAGCTTTCTTT. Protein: CAISESSGGRWTEAFF.

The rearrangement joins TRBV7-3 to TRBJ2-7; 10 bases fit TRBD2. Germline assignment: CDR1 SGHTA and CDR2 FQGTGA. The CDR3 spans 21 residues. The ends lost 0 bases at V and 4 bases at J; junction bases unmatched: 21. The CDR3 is CASSLTQREGLSIKHSYEQYF. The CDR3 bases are TGTGCCAGCAGCTTAACCCAGCGGGAGGGCCTAAGTATTAAGCACTCTTACGAGCAGTACTTC.

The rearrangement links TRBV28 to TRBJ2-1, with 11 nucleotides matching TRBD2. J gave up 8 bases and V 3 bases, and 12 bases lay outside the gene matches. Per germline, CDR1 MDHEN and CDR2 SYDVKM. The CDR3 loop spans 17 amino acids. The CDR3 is CASSFPLAGVSQDEQFF. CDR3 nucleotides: TGTGCCAGCAGTTTCCCACTAGCGGGAGTTTCGCAGGATGAGCAGTTCTTC.

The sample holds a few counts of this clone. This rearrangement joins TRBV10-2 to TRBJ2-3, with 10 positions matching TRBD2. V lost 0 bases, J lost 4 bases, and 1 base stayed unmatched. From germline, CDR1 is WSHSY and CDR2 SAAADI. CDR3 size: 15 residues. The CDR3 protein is CASSESLAGADTQYF. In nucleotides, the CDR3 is TGCGCCAGCAGTGAGTCGCTAGCGGGAGCAGATACGCAGTATTTT.

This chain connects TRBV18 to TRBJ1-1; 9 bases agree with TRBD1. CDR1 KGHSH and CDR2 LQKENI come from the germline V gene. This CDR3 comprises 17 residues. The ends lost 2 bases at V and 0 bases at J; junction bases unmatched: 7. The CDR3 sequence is CASSPDRDRAMNTEAFF. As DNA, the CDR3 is TGTGCCAGCTCACCAGATCGGGACAGGGCTATGAACACTGAAGCTTTCTTT.

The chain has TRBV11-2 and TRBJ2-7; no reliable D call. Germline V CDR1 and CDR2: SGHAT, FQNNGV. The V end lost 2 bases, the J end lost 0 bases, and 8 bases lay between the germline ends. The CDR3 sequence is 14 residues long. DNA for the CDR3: TGTGCCAGCAGCTTAAACAGTCTCTCCTACGAGCAGTACTTC. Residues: CASSLNSLSYEQYF.